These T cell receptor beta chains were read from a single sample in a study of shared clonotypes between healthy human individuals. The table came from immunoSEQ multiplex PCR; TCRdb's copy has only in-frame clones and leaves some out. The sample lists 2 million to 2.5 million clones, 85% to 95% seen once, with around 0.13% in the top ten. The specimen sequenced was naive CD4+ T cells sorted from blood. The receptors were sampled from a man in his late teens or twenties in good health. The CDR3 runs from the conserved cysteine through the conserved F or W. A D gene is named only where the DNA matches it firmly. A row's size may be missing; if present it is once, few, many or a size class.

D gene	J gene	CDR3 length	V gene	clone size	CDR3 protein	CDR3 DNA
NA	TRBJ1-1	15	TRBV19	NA	CASSSVELMNTEAFF	TGTGCCAGTAGTTCCGTGGAACTGATGAACACTGAAGCTTTCTTT
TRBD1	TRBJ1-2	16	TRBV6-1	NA	CASSEAYRTGADGYTF	TGTGCCAGCAGTGAAGCGTATAGGACAGGGGCTGATGGCTACACCTTC
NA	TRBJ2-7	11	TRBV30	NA	CACSSDYEQYF	TGTGCCTGCTCTAGCGACTACGAGCAGTACTTC
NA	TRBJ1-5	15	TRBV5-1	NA	CASSLGPEGSQPQHF	TGCGCCAGCAGTTTGGGACCCGAGGGAAGTCAGCCCCAGCATTTT
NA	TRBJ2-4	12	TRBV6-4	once	CASSDGRGIQYF	TGTGCCAGCAGTGACGGCCGTGGCATTCAGTACTTC
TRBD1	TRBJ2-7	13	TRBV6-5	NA	CASSYDRAYEQYF	TGTGCCAGCAGTTACGACAGGGCCTACGAGCAGTACTTC
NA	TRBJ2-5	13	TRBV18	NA	CASSPPMTGEQYF	TGTGCCAGCTCACCACCGATGACGGGAGAGCAGTACTTC
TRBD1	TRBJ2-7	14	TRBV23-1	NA	CASSQGDRAYEQYF	TGCGCCAGCAGTCAAGGGGACAGGGCCTACGAGCAGTACTTC
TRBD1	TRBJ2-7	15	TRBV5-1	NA	CASSVTGGSSYEQYF	TGCGCCAGCAGCGTGACAGGGGGCAGTAGCTACGAGCAGTACTTC
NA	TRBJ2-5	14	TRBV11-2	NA	CASSLTEKAETQYF	TGTGCCAGCAGCCTGACGGAAAAAGCAGAGACCCAGTACTTC
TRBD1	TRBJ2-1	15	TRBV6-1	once	CASRDRGRLYNEQFF	TGTGCCAGCAGAGACAGGGGGCGATTATACAATGAGCAGTTCTTC
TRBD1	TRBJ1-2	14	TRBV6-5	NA	CASSISSGGKGYTF	TGTGCCAGCAGTATATCCTCAGGGGGCAAGGGCTACACCTTC
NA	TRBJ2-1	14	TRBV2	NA	CASSPGLLKHEQFF	TGTGCCAGCTCGCCGGGACTCTTAAAGCATGAGCAGTTCTTC